The 32 T cell receptor beta chains in this list originate from one sample, sequenced in a study of patients and donors after allogeneic stem cell transplantation. TCRdb redid the calling of the RT-PCR reads with MiXCR, one entry per CDR3 protein. The data contain about a million distinct CDR3 sequences, roughly 17% of them singletons. The sequencing input was blood, either unsorted or a sorted T cell fraction (not recorded which). The receptors shown here come from a human donor who was either an allogeneic HSCT recipient or a stem cell or donor lymphocyte infusion donor (not recorded which). It is not recorded whose cells these are; they may come from a transplant donor.

This clonotype was counted a few times. The chain is built from TRBV28 and TRBJ1-2; TRBD1 aligns across 8 bases. From germline, CDR1 is MDHEN and CDR2 SYDVKM. This CDR3 is built from 14 residues. J was trimmed by 6 bases and V by 5 bases; bases with no gene match: 8. In DNA form, the CDR3 reads TGTGCCAGCAGTGCAGGGGGCGCGGTGCATGGCTACACCTTC. Translating gives CASSAGGAVHGYTF.

The chain has TRBV29-1 and TRBJ1-1, with 7 bases aligning to TRBD1. Losses at the gene ends were 7 bases for V and 3 bases for J; bases not matched to a gene: 8. The germline gives CDR1 SQVTM, CDR2 ANQGSEA. This CDR3 spans 13 amino acids. The chain's CDR3 is CSGGRGVDTEAFF. In DNA form, the CDR3 reads TGCAGCGGCGGCAGGGGGGTCGACACTGAAGCTTTCTTT. Variable domain in full (rest from reference TRBV29-1 and TRBJ1-1): SAVISQKPSRDICQRGTSLTIQCQVDSQVTMMFWYRQQPGQSLTLIATANQGSEATYESGFVIDKFPISRPNLTFSTLTVSNMSPEDSSIYLCSGGRGVDTEAFFGQGTRLTVV.

This clonotype was detected a few times. This sequence joins TRBV7-9 and TRBJ2-7; TRBD2 agrees at 7 bases. This CDR3 region has 13 residues. Germline V gene lookup returns CDR1 SEHNR and CDR2 FQNEAQ (reference sequence). Unmatched junction bases numbered 6, after V lost 4 bases and J lost 6 bases. The CDR3 nucleotides read TGTGCCAGCAGCTCAGAGACTAGCCCCGAGCAGTACTTC. Amino acids: CASSSETSPEQYF. Full variable domain (outside the CDR3, taken from reference TRBV7-9 and TRBJ2-7): DTGVSQNPRHKITKRGQNVTFRCDPISEHNRLYWYRQTLGQGPEFLTYFQNEAQLEKSRLLSDRFSAERPKGSFSTLEIQRTEQGDSAMYLCASSSETSPEQYFGPGTRLTVT.

This clonotype came up a few times. The V gene is TRBV10-3, the J gene TRBJ1-1, with TRBD1 matching 8 bases. The germline gives CDR1 ENHRY, CDR2 SYGVKD. This CDR3 contains 14 residues. With 6 bases clipped from V and 1 base from J, the junction kept 4 bases outside the gene matches. The CDR3 nucleotides read TGTGCCATCAGCCAACAGGGGGGGAACACTGAAGCTTTCTTT. It specifies CAISQQGGNTEAFF.

This clonotype was picked up many times. The rearrangement joins TRBV6-5 to TRBJ2-1; a possible D gene is TRBD2 (6 bases). Trimming shortened V by 1 base and J by 6 bases, and 7 bases separated the two germline ends. Looked up from germline, CDR1 is MNHEY and CDR2 is SVGAGI. The CDR3 spans 13 residues. The CDR3 reads CASSYLGGNEQFF. DNA of the CDR3: TGTGCCAGCAGTTACTTGGGGGGCAATGAGCAGTTCTTC.

This clonotype was observed a handful of times. This chain links TRBV6-2 or TRBV6-3 with TRBJ1-1; 9 nucleotides align to TRBD1. Germline CDR1 and CDR2: MNHEY and SVGEGT. Unmatched junction bases numbered 5, after V lost 8 bases and J lost 4 bases. The CDR3 is made up of 13 amino acids. In DNA, the CDR3 is TGTGCCAGCGTTGGGACAGGGTTCACTGAAGCTTTCTTT. Translation: CASVGTGFTEAFF.

This clonotype came up a few times. The chain employs TRBV6-5 and TRBJ2-3; 7 nucleotides line up with TRBD2. The CDR3 totals 18 residues. With 4 bases clipped from V and 2 bases from J, the junction kept 15 bases outside the gene matches. Per germline, CDR1 MNHEY and CDR2 SVGAGI. CDR3 amino acids: CASSSPRLAGALTDTQYF. The CDR3 coding sequence is TGTGCCAGCAGTTCCCCCCGGTTAGCGGGTGCCCTCACAGATACGCAGTATTTT.

The chain recombines TRBV5-1 with TRBJ2-3, with D possibly being TRBD2 (5 bases). The V and J ends lost 4 bases and 0 bases respectively, with 9 bases between them. This CDR3 comprises 14 residues. Germline V CDR1 and CDR2: SGHRS, YFSETQ. The chain's CDR3 is CASSTQRSTDTQYF. In nucleotides, the CDR3 is TGCGCCAGCAGCACCCAGCGGAGCACAGATACGCAGTATTTT.

This clonotype was counted only a few times. V gene TRBV12-3 or TRBV12-4 combines with J gene TRBJ1-1; D perhaps matches TRBD1 (5 bases). CDR3 length equals 13 residues. Trimming left V 5 bases short and J 8 bases short, with 15 bases between. Here the CDR3 reads CASSPPGTHEAFF. DNA for the CDR3: TGTGCCAGCAGTCCTCCCGGGACCCACGAAGCTTTCTTT.

This clonotype was found once. The chain carries TRBV14 and TRBJ2-1; 14 nucleotides agree with TRBD2. The CDR3 length is 15 residues. V trimming: 3 bases; J trimming: 7 bases; junction bases outside the gene matches: 2. Germline CDR1 and CDR2: SGHDN and FVKESK. The CDR3 DNA is TGTGCCAGCAGCCATAGGACTAGCGGGGGGAATGAGCAGTTCTTC. Translation: CASSHRTSGGNEQFF.

A few counts support this clonotype. The CDR3 region has the DNA TGTGCCAGCAGCTTGGCTGGGTGGAGCTCTGGGGCCAACGTCCTGACTTTC. It yields the protein CASSLAGWSSGANVLTF. The chain couples TRBV5-5 to TRBJ2-6; D not resolved. Trimming removed 0 bases from V and 0 bases from J, with 10 bases in between. The CDR3 runs 17 residues. Germline CDR1 SGHKS, CDR2 YYEKEE (reference sequence).

This clonotype was recorded a few times. The V gene is TRBV12-3 or TRBV12-4, the J gene TRBJ1-4; the D gene is possibly TRBD1 (5 bases). There are 14 residues in the CDR3. V was pared by 2 bases and J by 7 bases, with 11 bases between. The CDR3, as DNA: TGTGCCAGCAGTTTACAACAGAGGGGTGAAAAACTGTTTTTT. As protein: CASSLQQRGEKLFF.

This clonotype was detected only a few times. The chain links TRBV3-1 to TRBJ2-1; TRBD2 agrees at 7 bases. Germline trimming cut 4 bases from V and 4 bases from J; bases unmatched to any gene: 10. Germline CDR1 LGHDT, CDR2 YNNKEL (reference sequence). The CDR3 sequence is 16 residues long. The CDR3 sequence is CASSRLRRESYNEQFF. CDR3 nucleotide sequence: TGTGCCAGCAGCCGGTTGAGGCGGGAGTCTTACAATGAGCAGTTCTTC.

This clonotype was counted between two and nine times. The V and J genes are TRBV20-1 and TRBJ1-3; the D is unclear. The CDR3 sequence is 12 residues long. V lost 5 bases and J 0 bases, leaving 5 bases between the germline ends. Germline assignment: CDR1 DFQATT and CDR2 SNEGSKA (reference sequence). In DNA form, the CDR3 reads TGCAGTGCTGAGCACTCTGGAAACACCATATATTTT. Encoded protein: CSAEHSGNTIYF.

The chain couples TRBV15 to TRBJ2-2; either TRBD1 or TRBD2 may fit D (6 bases each). The germline V and J ends were trimmed by 4 bases and 7 bases, with 13 bases remaining between them. CDR1 and CDR2 from the germline V gene are LNHNV and YYDKDF (reference sequence). This CDR3 comprises 14 residues. The CDR3 region has the DNA TGTGCCACCAGCACCGGGGGCCCGGGCGGGGAGCTGTTTTTT. Amino acids: CATSTGGPGGELFF. The entire variable domain, with the rest obtained from reference TRBV15 and TRBJ2-2, is as follows: DAMVIQNPRYQVTQFGKPVTLSCSQTLNHNVMYWYQQKSSQAPKLLFHYYDKDFNNEADTPDNFQSRRPNTSFCFLDIRSPGLGDTAMYLCATSTGGPGGELFFGEGSRLTVL.

This clonotype was counted between two and nine times. The chain recombines TRBV12-3 or TRBV12-4 with TRBJ2-5, with TRBD2 identical over 11 bases. Germline trimming cut 6 bases from V and 3 bases from J; bases unmatched to any gene: 3. This CDR3 is built from 14 residues. For the CDR3, the DNA is TGTGCCAGCAGAACTAGCGGGGGAAAAGAGACCCAGTACTTC. Residues: CASRTSGGKETQYF.

There are a few counts of this clonotype. V gene TRBV28 combines with J gene TRBJ2-7; 7 bases align to TRBD1. Germline loops: CDR1 MDHEN, CDR2 SYDVKM. CDR3 length: 19 amino acids. V shed 3 bases, J shed 1 base, and the junction held 18 bases outside the gene matches. The CDR3 reads CASSFSLDYRQGFSYEQYF. The CDR3 DNA reads TGTGCCAGCAGTTTCTCCCTGGATTACCGACAGGGATTTTCCTACGAGCAGTACTTC.

The V gene is TRBV10-3, the J gene TRBJ1-1, with a tentative D call TRBD1 (5 bases). The germline V gene encodes CDR1 ENHRY and CDR2 SYGVKD. The V end was cut by 4 bases, the J end by 0 bases, with 9 bases between. There are 14 residues in the CDR3. CDR3 sequence: CAISGGVMNTEAFF. CDR3 sequence (DNA): TGTGCCATCAGTGGGGGGGTGATGAACACTGAAGCTTTCTTT.

This clonotype turned up a few times. The chain couples TRBV7-9 to TRBJ1-1; 10 bases align to TRBD1. After removal of 4 bases from V and 8 bases from J, the junction contained 7 bases not matched to a gene. CDR1 is SEHNR, CDR2 FQNEAQ, per germline (reference sequence). This CDR3 is 14 amino acids long. The CDR3 reads CASSSPGQGLEAFF. The DNA for the CDR3 is TGTGCCAGCAGCTCACCGGGACAGGGGCTAGAAGCTTTCTTT.

The chain is built from TRBV13 and TRBJ2-2, with D maybe TRBD1 (5 bases). Deletions cut 5 bases from V and 1 base from J, with 14 bases between. Germline values: CDR1 PRHDT, CDR2 FYEKMQ (reference sequence). CDR3 size: 16 residues. The CDR3 region is CASSPPVQGNTGELFF. For the CDR3, the DNA is TGTGCCAGCAGCCCACCTGTTCAGGGGAACACCGGGGAGCTGTTTTTT.

V gene TRBV2 combines with J gene TRBJ2-3; 7 bases are a match to TRBD1. Germline V gene sequence: CDR1 SNHLY, CDR2 FYNNEI. Unmatched junction bases numbered 6, after V lost 5 bases and J lost 4 bases. The CDR3 runs 14 residues. This chain's CDR3 is CASSLDRNPDTQYF. DNA for the CDR3: TGTGCCAGCAGTCTGGACAGGAACCCAGATACGCAGTATTTT.

The gene calls are TRBV7-8 and TRBJ2-1, with TRBD1 as a possible D gene (6 bases). This CDR3 spans 14 amino acids. V was trimmed by 7 bases and J by 9 bases, leaving 19 bases between them. The V gene's germline CDR1 is SGHVS and CDR2 FQNEAQ. In nucleotides, the CDR3 is TGTGCCAGCACCAAACCCACAGGGATAGGTGAGCAGTTCTTC. It encodes CASTKPTGIGEQFF. Supplemented by reference TRBV7-8 and TRBJ2-1, the full variable domain reads GAGVSQSPRYKVAKRGQDVALRCDPISGHVSLFWYQQALGQGPEFLTYFQNEAQLDKSGLPSDRFFAERPEGSVSTLKIQRTQQEDSAVYLCASTKPTGIGEQFFGPGTRLTVL.

The chain couples TRBV6-1 to TRBJ2-1; possibly TRBD1 or TRBD2 for D (5 bases each). Trimming took off 5 bases at V and 2 bases at J, with 16 bases between the two ends. CDR3 length: 16 amino acids. Germline CDR1 is MNHNS and CDR2 is SASEGT. CDR3: CASSLSRDGTYNEQFF. Here the CDR3 DNA reads TGTGCCAGCAGTCTAAGCCGGGACGGAACCTACAATGAGCAGTTCTTC.

CDR3 in amino acids: CASSQPGQGDRGYTF. The CDR3 nucleotides are TGCGCCAGCAGCCAGCCAGGACAGGGAGATCGCGGCTACACCTTC. V gene TRBV4-1 combines with J gene TRBJ1-2, with TRBD1 identical over 8 bases. The J segment lost 8 bases and the V segment lost 3 bases, leaving 11 bases of the junction unmatched. This CDR3 has 15 residues. Germline V lookup: CDR1 MGHRA, CDR2 YSYEKL.

The table lists this clonotype with many counts. This chain connects TRBV12-3 or TRBV12-4 to TRBJ2-1, with 9 bases identical to TRBD2. The CDR3 runs 16 residues. The junction had 7 bases not matched to a gene; V was cut back by 3 bases and J by 4 bases. The CDR3 is CASSFSRGRGYNEQFF. The DNA of the CDR3 is TGTGCCAGCAGTTTTTCTCGCGGGAGGGGGTACAATGAGCAGTTCTTC.

This chain uses TRBV7-2 with TRBJ2-2; possibly TRBD2 for D (5 bases). Per the germline V gene, CDR1 is SGHTA and CDR2 is FQGNSA. The V end was cut by 4 bases, the J end by 0 bases, with 9 bases between. The CDR3 is made up of 15 amino acids. CDR3 residues: CASSSGLPNTGELFF. The CDR3 nucleotides are TGTGCCAGCAGCTCCGGACTGCCGAACACCGGGGAGCTGTTTTTT. Looking up the rest from reference TRBV7-2 and TRBJ2-2 gives the full variable domain: GAGVSQSPSNKVTEKGKDVELRCDPISGHTALYWYRQSLGQGLEFLIYFQGNSAPDKSGLPSDRFSAERTGGSVSTLTIQRTQQEDSAVYLCASSSGLPNTGELFFGEGSRLTVL.

This clonotype came up a few times. The V and J genes are TRBV12-3 or TRBV12-4 and TRBJ2-1, with TRBD2 matching 12 bases. V was pared by 6 bases and J by 6 bases, with 9 bases of the junction left unmatched. The CDR3 covers 16 residues. For the CDR3, the DNA is TGTGCCAGCAGACGGCCGACTAGCGGGAGTGCCAATGAGCAGTTCTTC. Amino acids: CASRRPTSGSANEQFF.

The table lists this clonotype with a few counts. The V and J genes are TRBV24-1 and TRBJ2-5, with 9 bases fitting TRBD1. V was pared by 3 bases and J by 6 bases, with 10 bases of the junction left unmatched. Germline assignment: CDR1 KGHDR and CDR2 SFDVKD. CDR3 length equals 16 residues. Here the CDR3 reads CATSDTGTGPGKTQYF. The CDR3 bases are TGTGCCACCAGTGATACCGGGACAGGGCCCGGAAAGACCCAGTACTTC.

This clonotype has more than one count but fewer than ten. CDR3 bases: TGTGCCAGCAGCTTGGGGGGGACCCCTTTTGAAGCTTTCTTT. Protein: CASSLGGTPFEAFF. The rearrangement uses TRBV5-6 and TRBJ1-1; possible D gene TRBD1, 5 bases. Trimming cost V 0 bases and J 7 bases, with 13 bases left between them. The germline CDR1 and CDR2 sequences are SGHDT and YYEEEE. This CDR3 region has 14 residues.

This clonotype was counted only a few times. The chain carries TRBV7-9 and TRBJ2-1; no clear D gene. V was trimmed by 2 bases and J by 8 bases, leaving 19 bases between them. Germline V gene sequence: CDR1 SEHNR, CDR2 FQNEAQ (reference sequence). The CDR3 has 16 residues. The CDR3 loop reads CASSLRLPVTPHEQFF. As DNA, the CDR3 is TGTGCCAGCAGCTTAAGGCTCCCGGTAACGCCCCATGAGCAGTTCTTC.

This clonotype was seen repeatedly, ten times or more. The chain carries TRBV12-3 or TRBV12-4 and TRBJ2-7; the D gene is possibly TRBD1 (6 bases). The V gene lost 6 bases and the J gene lost 6 bases, with 15 bases spanning the gap. The CDR3 runs 13 residues. CDR3 sequence reads: CASREAGVGEQYF. CDR3 sequence (DNA): TGTGCCAGCAGGGAGGCAGGGGTTGGCGAGCAGTACTTC.

This clonotype was counted a few times. The chain joins TRBV5-5 to TRBJ2-2, with 8 bases aligning to TRBD1. Germline loops: CDR1 SGHKS, CDR2 YYEKEE (reference sequence). The CDR3 runs to 15 residues. The V gene end was trimmed by 4 bases and the J gene end by 4 bases; junction bases not matched to a gene: 6. As DNA, the CDR3 is TGTGCCAGCAGCGAACGGACAGGGAGCACCGGGGAGCTGTTTTTT. Protein sequence: CASSERTGSTGELFF.